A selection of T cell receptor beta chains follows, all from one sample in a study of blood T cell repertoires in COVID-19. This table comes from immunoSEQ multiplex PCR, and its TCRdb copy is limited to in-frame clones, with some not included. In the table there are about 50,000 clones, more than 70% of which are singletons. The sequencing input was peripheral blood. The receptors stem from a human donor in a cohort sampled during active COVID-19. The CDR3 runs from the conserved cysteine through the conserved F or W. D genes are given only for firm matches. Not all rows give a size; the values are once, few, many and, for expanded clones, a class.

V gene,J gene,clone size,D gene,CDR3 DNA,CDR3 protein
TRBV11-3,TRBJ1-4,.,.,TGTGCCAGCAGCTTAGAGCAGAAGGACAGACCTCCTGAAAAACTGTTTTTT,CASSLEQKDRPPEKLFF
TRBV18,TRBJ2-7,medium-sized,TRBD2,TGTGCCAGCTCACCACGGACTAGAGCAGCCGAGCAGTACTTC,CASSPRTRAAEQYF
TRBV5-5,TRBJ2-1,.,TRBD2,TGTGCCAGCAGCTTGGTAACGGGGGGGTACAATGAGCAGTTCTTC,CASSLVTGGYNEQFF
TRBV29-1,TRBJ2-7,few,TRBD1,TGCAGCGTGGAAGACAGGGGGTTACACGAGCAGTACTTC,CSVEDRGLHEQYF
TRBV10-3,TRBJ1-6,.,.,TGTGCCACCCGGGAGGGAGCGGGGCTTTCACCCCTCCACTTT,CATREGAGLSPLHF
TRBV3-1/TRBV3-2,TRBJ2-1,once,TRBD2,TGTGCCAGCAGCCACTCGGAGCGGGGGGCCTACAATGAGCAGTTCTTC,CASSHSERGAYNEQFF
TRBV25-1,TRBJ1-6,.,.,TGTGCCAGCACCACTGGTTGGTCACCCCTCCACTTT,CASTTGWSPLHF
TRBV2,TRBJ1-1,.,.,TGTGCCAGCATGGATGGGCTGAACACTGAAGCTTTCTTT,CASMDGLNTEAFF
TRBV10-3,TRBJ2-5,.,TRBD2,TGTGCCATCAGTGAGTCGTTCTGGGAGGGGCTTGGGGCAGAGACCCAGTACTTC,CAISESFWEGLGAETQYF
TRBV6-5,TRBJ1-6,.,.,TGTGCCAGCAGGATTCAGGAATCCTATAATTCACCCCTCCACTTT,CASRIQESYNSPLHF
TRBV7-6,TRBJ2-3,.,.,TGTGCCAGCAGCCCTCGTTCCCCTAGCACAGATACGCAGTATTTT,CASSPRSPSTDTQYF
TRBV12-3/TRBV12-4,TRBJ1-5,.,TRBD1,TGTGCCAGCAGTTCAAACTACAGGGGAGAGCATTTT,CASSSNYRGEHF
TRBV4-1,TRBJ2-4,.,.,TGCGCCAGCAGCCAAGCTGGGACTGTAAAAAACATTCAGTACTTC,CASSQAGTVKNIQYF
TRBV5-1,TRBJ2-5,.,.,TGCGCCAGCAACCGGGGAGGCGAGACCCAGTACTTC,CASNRGGETQYF
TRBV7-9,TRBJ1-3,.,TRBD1,TGTGCCAGCATCCAGGACAGGCCTGGAAACACCATATATTTT,CASIQDRPGNTIYF
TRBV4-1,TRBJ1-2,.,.,TGCGCCAGCAGCCAAGATGCGGAGTTATATGGCTACACCTTC,CASSQDAELYGYTF
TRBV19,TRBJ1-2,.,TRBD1,TGTGCCAGTCCGGACAGGCCGTACGATGGCTACACCTTC,CASPDRPYDGYTF
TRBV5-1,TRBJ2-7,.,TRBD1,TGCGCCAGCAGCCCCGGGACAGGTACCTACGAGCAGTACTTC,CASSPGTGTYEQYF
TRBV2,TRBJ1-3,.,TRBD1,TGTGCCAGCTACAGGGGATCTGGAAACACCATATATTTT,CASYRGSGNTIYF
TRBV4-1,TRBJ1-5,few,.,TGCGCCAGCAGCCAAACTCCAGGGTTGCAGCCCCAGCATTTT,CASSQTPGLQPQHF
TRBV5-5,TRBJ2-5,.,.,TGTGCCAGCAGCTTAAGACTAGGTGAGAGAGAGACCCAGTACTTC,CASSLRLGERETQYF
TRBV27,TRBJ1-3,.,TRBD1,TGTGCCAGCAGAGGACAGGGGATAAACACCATATATTTT,CASRGQGINTIYF
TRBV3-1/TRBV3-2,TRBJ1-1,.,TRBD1,TGTGCCAGCAGTCAGGGGGGCCCCACTGAAGCTTTCTTT,CASSQGGPTEAFF
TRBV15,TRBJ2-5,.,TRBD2,TGTGCCACCAGCAGAGATGGGAGGCTAGCGGGGCACCGAGGGGAGACCCAGTACTTC,CATSRDGRLAGHRGETQYF
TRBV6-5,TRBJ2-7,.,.,TGTGCCAGCAGTTACAGCAGGGGTGGGGAGCAGTACTTC,CASSYSRGGEQYF
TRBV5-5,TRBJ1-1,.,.,TGTGCCAGCAGCCTCGACGGTTATGGGCTGGCTTTCTTT,CASSLDGYGLAFF
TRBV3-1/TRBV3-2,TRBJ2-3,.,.,TGTGCCAGCAGCCCCGTAAGGGGATCCGATACGCAGTATTTT,CASSPVRGSDTQYF
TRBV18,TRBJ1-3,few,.,TGTGCCAGCTCACTTAACGTGGGGGAGGCTACTGGAAACACCATATATTTT,CASSLNVGEATGNTIYF
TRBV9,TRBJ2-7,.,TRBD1,TGTGCCAGCGGACAGGCAGAGCAGTACTTC,CASGQAEQYF
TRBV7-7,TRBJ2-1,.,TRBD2,TGTGCTAGCAGCTTAATTGTGGGGGGGGAGCAGTTCTTC,CASSLIVGGEQFF
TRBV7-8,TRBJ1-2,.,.,TGTGCCAGCAGCTTATTCGGGAGTAACTATGGCTACACCTTC,CASSLFGSNYGYTF
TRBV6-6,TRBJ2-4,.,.,TGTGCCAGCTCAAGGGACACTTTAGCCAAAAACATTCAGTACTTC,CASSRDTLAKNIQYF
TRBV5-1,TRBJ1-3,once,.,TGCGCCAGCAGCTTGGAGACTCGCGGTGACACCATATATTTT,CASSLETRGDTIYF
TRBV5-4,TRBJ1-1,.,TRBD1,TGTGCCAGCAGCTCAGGGGACAGGGGCTGGACTGAAGCTTTCTTT,CASSSGDRGWTEAFF
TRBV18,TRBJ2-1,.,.,TGTGCCAGCTCACCGTTACAGGACAATGAGCAGTTCTTC,CASSPLQDNEQFF
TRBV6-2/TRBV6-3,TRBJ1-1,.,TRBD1,TGTGCCAGCAGCCTAACAGGGGCCCATGAAGCTTTCTTT,CASSLTGAHEAFF
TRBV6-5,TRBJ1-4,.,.,TGTGCCAGCAGTTCCGGGGGGACTCACGAAAAACTGTTTTTT,CASSSGGTHEKLFF
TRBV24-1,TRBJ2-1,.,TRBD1,TGTGCCACCAGTGATTTTTCCGGACAGGGACGCAATGAGCAGTTCTTC,CATSDFSGQGRNEQFF
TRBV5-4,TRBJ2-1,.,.,TGTGCCAGCAGCTTGGGGGCAGGCTACAATGAGCAGTTCTTC,CASSLGAGYNEQFF
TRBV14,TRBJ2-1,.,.,TGTGCCAGCAGCCAAGTCTTTAGAAGTCCCTACAATGAGCAGTTCTTC,CASSQVFRSPYNEQFF
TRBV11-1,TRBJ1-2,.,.,TGTGCCAGCAGCTCCACGGGGGGCTACACCTTC,CASSSTGGYTF
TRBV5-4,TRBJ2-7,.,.,TGTGCCAGCAGCCCTGGTTCCCTAGGATCCTACGAGCAGTACTTC,CASSPGSLGSYEQYF
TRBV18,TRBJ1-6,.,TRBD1,TGTGCCAGCTCACTAGACAGGGGAAACTCACCCCTCCACTTT,CASSLDRGNSPLHF
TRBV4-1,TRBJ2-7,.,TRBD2,TGCGCCAGCAGCCAGCTAGCGGGGATCTCCTACGAGCAGTACTTC,CASSQLAGISYEQYF
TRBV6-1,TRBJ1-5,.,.,TGTGCCAGCAGTGAAGCGCCGACACATCAGCCCCAGCATTTT,CASSEAPTHQPQHF